The 11 T cell receptor beta chains below all came from one sample that was sequenced in a study of OX40 agonist ivuxolimab in advanced cancers. The repertoire was sequenced with immunoSEQ multiplex PCR; TCRdb's copy has only in-frame clones and lacks some. The repertoire holds about 67,000 clones, with 85% as singletons. This specimen was CD4+ or CD8+ T cells sorted from blood, taken in a trial of the OX40 agonist ivuxolimab. Receptor source: an adult with an advanced solid tumor such as melanoma, head and neck, liver or kidney cancer.

This clone was observed a few times. The chain couples TRBV25-1 to TRBJ1-1; 8 positions agree with TRBD1. CDR1 MGHDK and CDR2 SYGVNS come from the germline V gene. J lost 6 bases, V lost 6 bases, and 6 bases had no gene match. CDR3 length: 13 amino acids. CDR3 sequence reads: CASRPGGYAEAFF. CDR3 DNA: TGTGCCAGCAGACCAGGGGGCTACGCTGAAGCTTTCTTT.

The chain employs TRBV6-5 and TRBJ2-5; D may be TRBD1 (6 bases). Trimming removed 6 bases from V and 2 bases from J, with 10 bases in between. Germline lookup yields CDR1 MNHEY and CDR2 SVGAGI. This CDR3 comprises 13 residues. The CDR3 nucleotides are TGTGCCAGCAGCCGGACAGCTCAAGAGACCCAGTACTTC. This gives the protein CASSRTAQETQYF.

This chain uses TRBV7-9 with TRBJ2-1; the D gene could be TRBD1 or TRBD2 (5 bases each). CDR1 and CDR2 (germline): SEHNR, FQNEAQ (reference sequence). The CDR3 is 15 residues long. Trimming stripped 0 bases from V and 8 bases from J, with 14 bases between. In DNA, the CDR3 is TGTGCCAGCAGCTTAGCAGGGTTTCGGGGCGATGAGCAGTTCTTC. This codes for CASSLAGFRGDEQFF.

The genes are TRBV13 and TRBJ2-5; either TRBD1 or TRBD2 may supply D (5 bases each). CDR1 is PRHDT, CDR2 FYEKMQ, per germline (reference sequence). The V gene lost 5 bases and the J gene lost 9 bases, with 25 bases spanning the gap. The CDR3 sequence is 16 residues long. As DNA, the CDR3 is TGTGCCAGCAGCAGTACCGGGACCGCGGACTTAGGGGCCCAGTACTTC. Translation: CASSSTGTADLGAQYF.

The genes are TRBV10-1 and TRBJ2-1, with D perhaps matching TRBD1 (5 bases). Germline V gives CDR1 WNHNN, CDR2 SYGVQD (reference sequence). The ends were cut back, 2 bases at V and 4 bases at J, with 9 bases in the middle. The CDR3 runs 14 residues. CDR3 loop: CASSEGAGYNEQFF. CDR3 nucleotide sequence: TGCGCCAGCAGTGAGGGGGCTGGATACAATGAGCAGTTCTTC.

J is TRBJ2-5 and V is TRBV7-2; weak D call: TRBD1 (6 bases). The CDR3 extends over 14 amino acids. Germline CDR1 SGHTA, CDR2 FQGNSA. V was clipped by 3 bases and J by 5 bases, with 13 bases between them. CDR3 region: CASSFLGGRETQYF. The CDR3 DNA sequence: TGTGCCAGCAGCTTTTTAGGGGGTCGGGAGACCCAGTACTTC.

The sample holds one count of this clone. The chain recombines TRBV28 with TRBJ2-5, with 7 bases fitting TRBD2. Germline V gene sequence: CDR1 MDHEN, CDR2 SYDVKM. The CDR3 runs to 19 residues. V shed 8 bases and J 0 bases; nucleotides not matched to a gene: 21. CDR3 DNA sequence: TGTGCCAGCCTCCCTTCCGGGGCTAGCGGCTCCCAGTACCAAGAGACCCAGTACTTC. It translates to CASLPSGASGSQYQETQYF.

This clone was detected a few times. The CDR3 is CASSLGLAGGSTDTQYF. The CDR3 coding sequence is TGTGCCAGCTCACTGGGACTAGCGGGAGGGTCGACAGATACGCAGTATTTT. The rearrangement links TRBV18 to TRBJ2-3; TRBD2 matches 16 bases. The CDR3 covers 17 residues. V was pared by 4 bases and J by 3 bases, with 4 bases of the junction left unmatched. Germline CDR1 reads KGHSH; CDR2 reads LQKENI.

In nucleotides, the CDR3 is TGTGCCAGCAGCCCGAGGCGGGACGCTGATACGCAGTATTTT. Translating gives CASSPRRDADTQYF. This chain links TRBV7-2 with TRBJ2-3; a weak D match, TRBD2 (6 bases). CDR1 and CDR2 (germline): SGHTA, FQGNSA. The CDR3 sequence is 14 residues long. The ends were cut back, 5 bases at V and 6 bases at J, with 15 bases in the middle. Supplemented by reference TRBV7-2 and TRBJ2-3, the full variable domain reads GAGVSQSPSNKVTEKGKDVELRCDPISGHTALYWYRQSLGQGLEFLIYFQGNSAPDKSGLPSDRFSAERTGGSVSTLTIQRTQQEDSAVYLCASSPRRDADTQYFGPGTRLTVL.

The table lists this clone with a count of one. The chain is built from TRBV6-1 and TRBJ2-5, with 8 nucleotides matching TRBD2. CDR1 is MNHNS, CDR2 SASEGT, per germline. CDR3 length: 14 residues. Germline trimming cut 7 bases from V and 3 bases from J; bases unmatched to any gene: 7. CDR3 DNA: TGTGCCAGCACAAAAGGACTAGCCAAAGAGACCCAGTACTTC. It is translated as CASTKGLAKETQYF.

The chain joins TRBV6-1 to TRBJ2-3; a weak D match, TRBD2 (6 bases). Germline V gives CDR1 MNHNS, CDR2 SASEGT. The V gene lost 11 bases and the J gene lost 7 bases, with 22 bases spanning the gap. The length of the CDR3 is 14 residues. The DNA of the CDR3 is TGTGCCGGGGGAGCGGCGGGGTGGGCTAATACGCAGTATTTT. This gives the protein CAGGAAGWANTQYF.